The 4 T cell receptor beta chains below were found in one sample sequenced in a study of PD-1 blockade in classical Hodgkin lymphoma. Relapse after autologous stem cell transplantation occurred in every patient, and brentuximab vedotin exposure varied. Libraries were prepared by immunoSEQ multiplex PCR; TCRdb keeps only in-frame clonotypes and omits some of them. In the table there are approximately 41,000 clones, roughly 78% of which are singletons. The sample in question was peripheral blood mononuclear cells (PBMCs), obtained at baseline. Receptors originate from a human donor with classical Hodgkin lymphoma.

The genes are TRBV13 and TRBJ2-5; 14 bases map to TRBD2. The CDR3 loop spans 16 amino acids. V lost 6 bases and J lost 4; bases outside the gene matches: 7. In germline, CDR1 is PRHDT, CDR2 FYEKMQ (reference sequence). Written as DNA, the CDR3 is TGTGCCAGCAGGCGGACTAGCGGGGGGTTAAGAGAGACCCAGTACTTC. Protein product: CASRRTSGGLRETQYF. Using reference TRBV13 and TRBJ2-5 for the parts outside the CDR3, the full variable domain is AAGVIQSPRHLIKEKRETATLKCYPIPRHDTVYWYQQGPGQDPQFLISFYEKMQSDKGSIPDRFSAQQFSDYHSELNMSSLELGDSALYFCASRRTSGGLRETQYFGPGTRLLVL.

The CDR3 sequence is CSVQQGGNQPQHF. CDR3 DNA: TGCAGCGTGCAACAGGGAGGCAATCAGCCCCAGCATTTT. The V and J genes are TRBV29-1 and TRBJ1-5; D perhaps matches TRBD1 (6 bases). This CDR3 is 13 amino acids long. V was trimmed by 6 bases and J by 2 bases, leaving 11 bases between them. CDR1 SQVTM and CDR2 ANQGSEA come from the germline V gene.

This chain joins TRBV5-6 and TRBJ1-6; 8 nucleotides align to TRBD1. The V gene's germline CDR1 is SGHDT and CDR2 YYEEEE. Trimming at V came to 5 bases and at J to 8 bases, leaving 9 bases not matched to a gene. The CDR3 extends over 15 amino acids. CDR3 amino acids: CASSLRTGSYSPLHF. CDR3 bases: TGTGCCAGCAGTCTACGGACAGGGAGTTATTCACCCCTCCACTTT.

The V call is TRBV29-1, the J call TRBJ2-1; D remains unclear. Trimming took off 6 bases at V and 2 bases at J, with 14 bases between the two ends. Germline CDR1 SQVTM, CDR2 ANQGSEA. The CDR3 contains 14 residues. CDR3 in DNA: TGCAGCGTCATGACCCCCGCAACCTACAATGAGCAGTTCTTC. Its protein product is CSVMTPATYNEQFF.